The T cell receptor (beta chain) described here comes from a study of T-cell reconstitution after alpha-beta-depleted transplantation in children. Whole-study findings and limits: Recipient T cells and thymic progenitors that survived gave rise to the high TCRbeta diversity observed at day 60 in some patients. Several hundred rapidly expanded clones from non-depleted graft cells reportedly supplied alpha-beta T cells about two months post-transplant. One year after transplant, T-cell counts and diversity came mostly from newly produced T cells.

Preparation of the TCRbeta library was carried out with unique molecular identifiers. TCRdb re-called the PCR reads with MiXCR, one entry per CDR3 protein. The data contain about 290,000 distinct CDR3 sequences, about a tenth of them seen just once; the ten biggest clones take up roughly 7%. Ten or more counts support this clonotype. Its cognate antigen is unknown. The germline V gene has CDR1 SNHLY and CDR2 FYNNEI. This CDR3 region has 15 residues. Trimming removed 3 bases at V and 4 bases at J, with 13 bases between. This clonotype originated in a boy younger than two with acute myeloid leukemia, due to receive a stem cell transplant. Source: PBMCs, taken before TCRalphabeta/CD19-depleted stem cell transplant. The chain employs TRBV2 and TRBJ2-1; no clear D gene. Here the CDR3 DNA reads TGTGCCAGCAGTGATAGTCTAGACTTATACAATGAGCAGTTCTTC. This gives the protein CASSDSLDLYNEQFF.